These 22 T cell receptor beta chains were sequenced from one sample in a study of shared clonotypes between healthy human individuals. Sequenced by immunoSEQ multiplex PCR; TCRdb stores in-frame clones only, minus some. The sample lists about 110,000 clones, 68% seen once, with around 26% in the top ten. Input material: memory CD8+ T cells sorted from blood. Stated subset: CD45RO+ cells pooled with CCR7-negative TemRA cells. The origin of the receptors is a woman aged 25 to 39 in good health.

The gene calls are TRBV7-9 and TRBJ2-5; tentatively, D is TRBD2 (5 bases). The DNA end is a closer match to TRBJ2-7, so the J assignment may be wrong. This CDR3 region has 14 residues. CDR1 is SEHNR, CDR2 FQNEAQ, per germline (reference sequence). Here the CDR3 DNA reads TGTGCCAGCAGCTTAGGGGCGAGGGACTACGAGCAGTACTTC. Amino acid sequence: CASSLGARDYEQYF.

V is TRBV14 and J is TRBJ2-2; TRBD2 agrees at 8 bases. The J segment lost 4 bases and the V segment lost 4 bases, leaving 5 bases of the junction unmatched. There are 15 residues in the CDR3. Germline V CDR1 and CDR2: SGHDN, FVKESK. In DNA, the CDR3 is TGTGCCAGCAGCCGCGCCGGGGGGGGCACCGGGGAGCTGTTTTTT. Translation: CASSRAGGGTGELFF. Full variable domain (remainder filled in from reference TRBV14 and TRBJ2-2): EAGVTQFPSHSVIEKGQTVTLRCDPISGHDNLYWYRRVMGKEIKFLLHFVKESKQDESGMPNNRFLAERTGGTYSTLKVQPAELEDSGVYFCASSRAGGGTGELFFGEGSRLTVL.

The rearrangement joins TRBV28 to TRBJ1-1; weak D call: TRBD1 (5 bases). Germline V gene sequence: CDR1 MDHEN, CDR2 SYDVKM. This CDR3 spans 18 amino acids. The germline V and J ends were trimmed by 3 bases and 0 bases, with 20 bases remaining between them. The CDR3 loop reads CASSFHRGYVRVNTEAFF. The DNA of the CDR3 is TGTGCCAGCAGTTTTCATAGGGGATATGTTAGGGTGAACACTGAAGCTTTCTTT.

The table lists this clone with a few counts. This CDR3 reads CASSLTIGDMGQPQHF. The CDR3 nucleotides are TGTGCCAGCAGCTTGACAATCGGGGACATGGGTCAGCCCCAGCATTTT. J is TRBJ1-5 and V is TRBV7-9, with D possibly being TRBD1 (6 bases). V was shortened by 3 bases and J by 6 bases, with 18 bases between the two germline ends. The CDR3 totals 16 residues. Germline loops: CDR1 SEHNR, CDR2 FQNEAQ (reference sequence).

The V call is TRBV5-4, the J call TRBJ1-1; D perhaps matches TRBD1 (5 bases). Trimming cost V 3 bases and J 5 bases, with 11 bases left between them. CDR1 is SGHNT, CDR2 YYREEE, per germline (reference sequence). CDR3 length equals 13 residues. CDR3 nucleotide sequence: TGTGCCAGCAGCTCAGGGACCAAAACTGAAGCTTTCTTT. As protein: CASSSGTKTEAFF.

The CDR3 is CASSLRTSGRVYEQYF. In nucleotides, the CDR3 is TGTGCCAGTAGTCTCCGAACTAGCGGGAGGGTGTACGAGCAGTACTTC. The chain is built from TRBV19 and TRBJ2-7, with 13 bases that match TRBD2. This CDR3 is built from 16 residues. V trimming: 5 bases; J trimming: 4 bases; junction bases outside the gene matches: 8. Germline assignment: CDR1 LNHDA and CDR2 SQIVND (reference sequence).

The rearrangement uses TRBV15 and TRBJ2-5, with a tentative D call TRBD2 (6 bases). The CDR3 has 12 amino acids. The germline V gene has CDR1 LNHNV and CDR2 YYDKDF (reference sequence). Between the trimmed V and J ends, which lost 3 bases and 5 bases, there was a span of 7 bases. The CDR3 nucleotides are TGTGCCACCAGCAGGGCGGGGGAGACCCAGTACTTC. Its protein product is CATSRAGETQYF.

CDR3 amino acids: CASSPSGSRETQYF. CDR3 nucleotide sequence: TGTGCCAGCAGTCCCTCGGGGTCCCGAGAGACCCAGTACTTC. This chain connects TRBV6-1 to TRBJ2-5; TRBD2 might be the D (5 bases). V dropped 5 bases and J dropped 4 bases, with 14 bases sitting between them. The CDR3 runs 14 residues. Germline CDR1 reads MNHNS; CDR2 reads SASEGT.

The chain carries TRBV27 and TRBJ1-1; D might be TRBD1 (5 bases). Between the trimmed V and J ends, which lost 6 bases and 7 bases, there was a span of 15 bases. This CDR3 comprises 13 residues. Germline CDR1 and CDR2: MNHEY and SMNVEV (reference sequence). The CDR3 loop is CASSPTPGLEAFF. CDR3 nucleotide sequence: TGTGCCAGCAGCCCAACCCCAGGGCTTGAAGCTTTCTTT.

The chain recombines TRBV4-1 with TRBJ2-3; 7 bases are a match to TRBD2. With V trimmed by 1 base and J by 4 bases, 8 bases remained unmatched. Germline loops: CDR1 MGHRA, CDR2 YSYEKL. The CDR3 spans 16 residues. CDR3 coding DNA: TGCGCCAGCAGCCAAGTCGGTGCGGGAGATGCAGATACGCAGTATTTT. Its translation is CASSQVGAGDADTQYF.

This clone appeared a few times. The gene calls are TRBV28 and TRBJ2-1; 8 bases are a match to TRBD2. Germline V gene sequence: CDR1 MDHEN, CDR2 SYDVKM. V lost 5 bases to trimming and J lost 8 bases; unmatched junction nucleotides: 5. The CDR3 loop spans 13 amino acids. CDR3 region: CASSTSGRDEQFF. The CDR3 DNA sequence: TGTGCCAGCAGTACAAGCGGGAGAGATGAGCAGTTCTTC. Combining the CDR3 with reference TRBV28 and TRBJ2-1 gives the whole variable domain DVKVTQSSRYLVKRTGEKVFLECVQDMDHENMFWYRQDPGLGLRLIYFSYDVKMKEKGDIPEGYSVSREKKERFSLILESASTNQTSMYLCASSTSGRDEQFFGPGTRLTVL.

The CDR3 DNA reads TGTGCCAGCAGCTTAGCACTAGCTAAACCCACAGATACGCAGTATTTT. Its translation is CASSLALAKPTDTQYF. The chain has TRBV7-9 and TRBJ2-3; tentative D call: TRBD2 (6 bases). The V end lost 0 bases, the J end lost 2 bases, and 12 bases lay between the germline ends. The V gene's germline CDR1 is SEHNR and CDR2 FQNEAQ (reference sequence). The CDR3 has 16 amino acids.

This rearrangement joins TRBV25-1 to TRBJ2-5; D ambiguous. Germline CDR1 is MGHDK and CDR2 is SYGVNS. V lost 2 bases and J 3 bases, leaving 13 bases between the germline ends. This CDR3 has 15 residues. In nucleotides, the CDR3 is TGTGCCAGCAGTGAAGGTGGGGTAGCCAAAGAGACCCAGTACTTC. Translated: CASSEGGVAKETQYF. Using reference TRBV25-1 and TRBJ2-5 for the parts outside the CDR3, the full variable domain is EADIYQTPRYLVIGTGKKITLECSQTMGHDKMYWYQQDPGMELHLIHYSYGVNSTEKGDLSSESTVSRIRTEHFPLTLESARPSHTSQYLCASSEGGVAKETQYFGPGTRLLVL.

V is TRBV28 and J is TRBJ2-2; TRBD1 is a possible D gene (6 bases). V gave up 5 bases and J gave up 3 bases, with 13 bases separating them. Germline CDR1 is MDHEN and CDR2 is SYDVKM. The CDR3 runs to 15 residues. In nucleotides, the CDR3 is TGTGCCAGCAGTCGAGGGGGTGGGGACACCGGGGAGCTGTTTTTT. Translation gives CASSRGGGDTGELFF. Full variable domain (outside the CDR3, taken from reference TRBV28 and TRBJ2-2): DVKVTQSSRYLVKRTGEKVFLECVQDMDHENMFWYRQDPGLGLRLIYFSYDVKMKEKGDIPEGYSVSREKKERFSLILESASTNQTSMYLCASSRGGGDTGELFFGEGSRLTVL.

The CDR3 coding sequence is TGTGCCAGCAGCCCCGTACTAGCGAAGAGCTCCTACAATGAGCAGTTCTTC. Residues: CASSPVLAKSSYNEQFF. J is TRBJ2-1 and V is TRBV9; the match to TRBD2 covers 7 bases. V lost 4 bases, J lost 0 bases, and 10 bases stayed unmatched. The CDR3 covers 17 residues. CDR1 is SGDLS and CDR2 is YYNGEE in the germline V gene.

The rearrangement uses TRBV6-1 and TRBJ1-5, with 11 nucleotides matching TRBD1. Per germline, CDR1 MNHNS and CDR2 SASEGT. V lost 5 bases and J lost 5; bases outside the gene matches: 5. The CDR3 is 15 residues long. CDR3 DNA sequence: TGTGCCAGCAGTCGGGGACAGGGGGGCTATCAGCCCCAGCATTTT. Its protein product is CASSRGQGGYQPQHF.

This clone was counted between two and nine times. The chain combines TRBV7-2 with TRBJ1-3, with D hard to call. V was trimmed by 5 bases and J by 4 bases, leaving 9 bases between them. Germline CDR1 reads SGHTA; CDR2 reads FQGNSA. This CDR3 has 13 residues. Written as DNA, the CDR3 is TGTGCCAGCAGCCTGAGAGCAGGAAACACCATATATTTT. It is translated as CASSLRAGNTIYF.

The rearrangement uses TRBV10-1 and TRBJ2-2, with 8 nucleotides matching TRBD1. J lost 4 bases, V lost 3 bases, and 7 bases had no gene match. Germline loops: CDR1 WNHNN, CDR2 SYGVQD (reference sequence). This CDR3 has 16 residues. This CDR3 reads CASSDVGQGGTGELFF. The CDR3 DNA reads as TGCGCCAGCAGTGATGTAGGACAGGGAGGCACCGGGGAGCTGTTTTTT.

The chain combines TRBV6-5 with TRBJ1-2, with D tentatively TRBD1 (6 bases). CDR1 and CDR2 from the germline V gene are MNHEY and SVGAGI. Trimming cost V 0 bases and J 3 bases, with 11 bases left between them. This CDR3 spans 15 amino acids. The CDR3 region has the DNA TGTGCCAGCAGTTACTCTAACAGGGTTGACTATGGCTACACCTTC. Translation: CASSYSNRVDYGYTF.

CDR3 amino acids: CASSSGGSGEKLFF. The CDR3 region has the DNA TGTGCCAGCAGCAGTGGTGGATCGGGCGAAAAACTGTTTTTT. The chain links TRBV7-9 to TRBJ1-4; D gene ambiguous. Germline lookup yields CDR1 SEHNR and CDR2 FQNEAQ (reference sequence). V lost 5 bases and J lost 8, with 15 bases in between. This CDR3 comprises 14 residues.

This clone was recorded a few times. V is TRBV19 and J is TRBJ2-7; the match to TRBD2 covers 7 bases. CDR1 LNHDA and CDR2 SQIVND come from the germline V gene (reference sequence). V was pared by 5 bases and J by 3 bases, with 4 bases of the junction left unmatched. The CDR3 loop spans 13 amino acids. CDR3 loop: CASSVTSFYEQYF. The CDR3 coding sequence is TGTGCCAGTAGTGTGACTAGCTTCTACGAGCAGTACTTC.

This clone appeared many times. The chain is built from TRBV2 and TRBJ2-7; no firm D call. Trimming shortened V by 4 bases and J by 0 bases, and 16 bases separated the two germline ends. Germline CDR1 is SNHLY and CDR2 is FYNNEI. The CDR3 contains 16 residues. The CDR3 sequence is CASSGSNSASSYEQYF. For the CDR3, the DNA is TGTGCCAGCAGTGGGTCGAACTCGGCGAGCTCCTACGAGCAGTACTTC.